The source of this T cell receptor (beta chain) is a study of OX40 agonist ivuxolimab in advanced cancers. Overall study: Partial responses occurred in Three dose-escalation patients, one with hepatocellular carcinoma and two with cutaneous melanoma.

Blood sampling was done at baseline, cycle 4 day 1, and cycle 7 day 1. CDR3 length: 16 residues. The V end was cut by 0 bases, the J end by 3 bases, with 15 bases between. Germline values: CDR1 SGHTA, CDR2 FQGTGA. The data were produced by immunoSEQ multiplex PCR, yet TCRdb's version contains in-frame clones alone and is incomplete. The sample includes fewer than 85,000 clones, 65% to 85% of them seen just once. The V gene is TRBV7-3, the J gene TRBJ2-7; D is unresolved. Sequencing was performed on CD4+ or CD8+ T cells sorted from blood, taken in a trial of the OX40 agonist ivuxolimab. The origin of this receptor is an adult with an advanced solid tumor such as melanoma, head and neck, liver or kidney cancer. The CDR3 loop reads CASSLTGKVSIYEQYF. CDR3 nucleotide sequence: TGTGCCAGCAGCTTAACTGGCAAAGTATCGATCTACGAGCAGTACTTC.